The 19 T cell receptor beta chains below were found in one sample sequenced in a study of blood T cell repertoires in COVID-19 (dated by TCRdb to the early 2020s). The library was built by means of the immunoSEQ multiplex PCR assay. This immuneACCESS table, as held by TCRdb, lists in-frame sequences with V and J called but not all clones. Of the missing ones, under half trace to an unresolved V gene in checked studies; the others have no known cause. The sample table holds 150,000 to 250,000 clones, of which roughly 77% were seen once. Clones ranked in the top ten supply about 6.5% of the sample. What was sequenced was peripheral blood. These receptors all stem from a woman in her 40s with COVID-19, enrolled during active disease.

The V and J genes are TRBV5-1 and TRBJ2-7, with 8 bases matching TRBD2. V trimming: 3 bases; J trimming: 0 bases; junction bases outside the gene matches: 11. The CDR3 spans 17 residues. Germline CDR1 SGHRS, CDR2 YFSETQ. CDR3 nucleotides: TGCGCCAGCAGCTCTTGGCCGGGACTAGGAAGCTCCTACGAGCAGTACTTC. It translates to CASSSWPGLGSSYEQYF.

The chain carries TRBV4-2 and TRBJ2-7, with 11 bases lining up with TRBD2. CDR1 is LGHNA and CDR2 is YNFKEQ in the germline V gene. The CDR3 totals 16 residues. V dropped 0 bases and J dropped 4; count of bases not matched to a gene: 5. As DNA, the CDR3 is TGTGCCAGCAGCCAAGACCTACTAGCGGGAGCGTACGAGCAGTACTTC. It translates to CASSQDLLAGAYEQYF.

This clone has only a few counts. The V call is TRBV19, the J call TRBJ2-2; 9 bases agree with TRBD1. Per germline, CDR1 LNHDA and CDR2 SQIVND (reference sequence). Trimming removed 6 bases from V and 3 bases from J; junction bases left unmatched: 11. The CDR3 has 17 residues. This chain's CDR3 is CASSRTGASLDTGELFF. The CDR3 DNA reads as TGTGCCAGTAGCCGGACAGGGGCCAGTTTGGACACCGGGGAGCTGTTTTTT.

This clone was picked up one time. The chain uses TRBV19 and TRBJ2-1; 12 nucleotides line up with TRBD2. After removal of 7 bases from V and 7 bases from J, the junction contained 11 bases not matched to a gene. CDR1 is LNHDA and CDR2 is SQIVND in the germline V gene (reference sequence). The CDR3 totals 16 residues. The CDR3 DNA is TGTGCCAGTACCACCCGACTAGCGGGAGTAGTGAATGAGCAGTTCTTC. Translated, it gives CASTTRLAGVVNEQFF.

This clone has a single count. The chain is built from TRBV25-1 and TRBJ2-7, with 13 bases identical to TRBD2. In germline, CDR1 is MGHDK, CDR2 SYGVNS. This CDR3 comprises 14 residues. J gave up 5 bases and V 6 bases, and 4 bases lay outside the gene matches. The DNA for the CDR3 is TGTGCCAGCAGCCCGGGACTAGCGGGACACGAGCAGTACTTC. This gives the protein CASSPGLAGHEQYF.

The chain carries TRBV27 and TRBJ2-1; 7 bases map to TRBD2. The CDR3 totals 12 residues. The ends lost 5 bases at V and 10 bases at J; junction bases unmatched: 5. Germline V CDR1 and CDR2: MNHEY, SMNVEV (reference sequence). The CDR3 nucleotides read TGTGCCAGCAGTACACCAGCGGGGGAGCAGTTCTTC. Translated, it gives CASSTPAGEQFF.

The gene calls are TRBV6-4 and TRBJ2-2; 7 nucleotides agree with TRBD2. This CDR3 is built from 14 residues. CDR1 is MRHNA, CDR2 SNTAGT, per germline. Trimming took 3 bases from V and 5 from J; bases not matched to a gene: 3. For the CDR3, the DNA is TGTGCCAGCAGTGATGCGGGAGCGACCGGGGAGCTGTTTTTT. As protein: CASSDAGATGELFF.

V is TRBV5-5 and J is TRBJ1-6; tentatively, D is TRBD1 (5 bases). CDR3 length equals 14 residues. In germline, CDR1 is SGHKS, CDR2 YYEKEE (reference sequence). V was cut by 0 bases and J by 6 bases, with 7 bases left in between. The DNA of the CDR3 is TGTGCCAGCAGCTTGGTCAGGGCTAATTCACCCCTCCACTTT. This gives the protein CASSLVRANSPLHF. The complete variable domain, with remaining parts taken from reference TRBV5-5 and TRBJ1-6, reads DAGVTQSPTHLIKTRGQQVTLRCSPISGHKSVSWYQQVLGQGPQFIFQYYEKEERGRGNFPDRFSARQFPNYSSELNVNALLLGDSALYLCASSLVRANSPLHFGNGTRLTVT.

This chain uses TRBV12-3 or TRBV12-4 with TRBJ1-2; D gene uncertain. The V and J ends lost 6 bases and 7 bases respectively, with 12 bases between them. The CDR3 covers 12 residues. In DNA, the CDR3 is TGTGCCAGCAGAGTCGGGGATGCTGGCTACACCTTC. Translating gives CASRVGDAGYTF.

The rearrangement uses TRBV7-3 and TRBJ1-2, with D possibly TRBD1 on 5 matching bases. The V gene's germline CDR1 is SGHTA and CDR2 FQGTGA. The CDR3 totals 14 residues. The V end lost 1 base, the J end lost 2 bases, and 8 bases lay between the germline ends. CDR3 DNA: TGTGCCAGCAGCTTAAATGCAGGGAACTATGGCTACACCTTC. It yields the protein CASSLNAGNYGYTF.

This sequence joins TRBV5-1 and TRBJ1-1; TRBD1 agrees at 9 bases. V gave up 4 bases and J gave up 5 bases; unmatched junction bases: 6. This CDR3 is 14 amino acids long. The V gene's germline CDR1 is SGHRS and CDR2 YFSETQ. For the CDR3, the DNA is TGCGCCAGCAGCGTAGACAGGGGGTATACTGAAGCTTTCTTT. This sequence encodes CASSVDRGYTEAFF.

As to this clone: Other DNA sequences from this sample encode an identical CDR3 as well. The chain uses TRBV6-5 and TRBJ2-7; 8 nucleotides agree with TRBD1. Germline CDR1 MNHEY, CDR2 SVGAGI. The CDR3 runs to 15 residues. Unmatched junction bases numbered 3, after V lost 0 bases and J lost 2 bases. Here the CDR3 DNA reads TGTGCCAGCAGTTACTCCACAGGGGGGCCCTACGAGCAGTACTTC. Amino acids: CASSYSTGGPYEQYF.

This chain links TRBV5-1 with TRBJ1-4, with TRBD1 identical over 7 bases. V dropped 5 bases and J dropped 7; count of bases not matched to a gene: 14. The CDR3 is made up of 16 amino acids. Germline V CDR1 and CDR2: SGHRS, YFSETQ. The CDR3 here is CASSTTGMVSGEKLFF. CDR3 nucleotides: TGCGCCAGCAGTACGACAGGGATGGTTTCGGGTGAAAAACTGTTTTTT.

V gene TRBV7-2 combines with J gene TRBJ2-3; 10 bases are a match to TRBD2. Trimming took 6 bases from V and 1 from J; bases not matched to a gene: 1. Germline-derived CDR1 and CDR2 are SGHTA and FQGNSA. This CDR3 spans 14 amino acids. The CDR3 sequence: CASRLAGGTDTQYF. The CDR3 DNA is TGTGCCAGCAGGCTAGCGGGGGGCACAGATACGCAGTATTTT.

V and J are TRBV6-5 and TRBJ2-2; D is possibly TRBD1 (5 bases). The germline V and J ends were trimmed by 9 bases and 2 bases, with 10 bases remaining between them. The CDR3 extends over 13 amino acids. CDR1 and CDR2 from the germline V gene are MNHEY and SVGAGI. In DNA form, the CDR3 reads TGTGCCAGTCGAGACAGTAACACCGGGGAGCTGTTTTTT. It codes for CASRDSNTGELFF.

The chain joins TRBV2 to TRBJ1-1, with no clear D. The V end was cut by 1 base, the J end by 2 bases, with 8 bases between. CDR3 size: 14 residues. Germline CDR1 SNHLY, CDR2 FYNNEI. The CDR3 DNA sequence: TGTGCCAGCAGTGAAGGGCTCCTTAACACTGAAGCTTTCTTT. It yields the protein CASSEGLLNTEAFF.

The J gene is TRBJ1-6, the V gene TRBV6-4, with D possibly matching TRBD1 (6 bases). Between the trimmed V and J ends, which lost 11 bases and 3 bases, there was a span of 14 bases. The germline CDR1 and CDR2 sequences are MRHNA and SNTAGT. This CDR3 region has 14 residues. This chain's CDR3 is CAGRGHSYNSPLHF. The DNA of the CDR3 is TGTGCCGGCCGGGGACACAGCTATAATTCACCCCTCCACTTT.

In nucleotides, the CDR3 is TGTGCCATCAGTGAGTCCAGCGGGGGTGATCCCGGGGGGCAGTACTTC. Translating gives CAISESSGGDPGGQYF. The chain is built from TRBV10-3 and TRBJ2-7; TRBD2 aligns across 8 bases. J was trimmed by 9 bases and V by 0 bases; bases with no gene match: 13. The CDR3 has 16 amino acids. The germline gives CDR1 ENHRY, CDR2 SYGVKD.

This clone was detected only a few times. The V gene is TRBV7-2, the J gene TRBJ1-5; D gene ambiguous. Germline V CDR1 and CDR2: SGHTA, FQGNSA. V lost 4 bases, J lost 0 bases, and 10 bases lay in between. CDR3 length: 15 amino acids. The CDR3 DNA follows: TGTGCCAGCAGCTCCCTGGAGTATAGCAATCAGCCCCAGCATTTT. It codes for CASSSLEYSNQPQHF. Full variable domain (remainder filled in from reference TRBV7-2 and TRBJ1-5): GAGVSQSPSNKVTEKGKDVELRCDPISGHTALYWYRQSLGQGLEFLIYFQGNSAPDKSGLPSDRFSAERTGGSVSTLTIQRTQQEDSAVYLCASSSLEYSNQPQHFGDGTRLSIL.